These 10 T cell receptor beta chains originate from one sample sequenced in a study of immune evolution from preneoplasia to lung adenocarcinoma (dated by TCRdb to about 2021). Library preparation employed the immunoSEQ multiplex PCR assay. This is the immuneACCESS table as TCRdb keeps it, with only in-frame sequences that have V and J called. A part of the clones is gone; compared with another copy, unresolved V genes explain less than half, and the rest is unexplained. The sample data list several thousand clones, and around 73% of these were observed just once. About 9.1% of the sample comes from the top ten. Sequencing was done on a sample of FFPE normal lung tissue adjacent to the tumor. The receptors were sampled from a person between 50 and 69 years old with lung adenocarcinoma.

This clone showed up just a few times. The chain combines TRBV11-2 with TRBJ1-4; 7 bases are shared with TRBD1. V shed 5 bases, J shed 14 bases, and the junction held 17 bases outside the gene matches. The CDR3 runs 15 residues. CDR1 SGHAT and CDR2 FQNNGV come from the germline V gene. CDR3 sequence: CASSPHWEGANGLFF. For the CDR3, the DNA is TGTGCCAGCAGCCCTCATTGGGAGGGGGCGAATGGGCTGTTTTTT.

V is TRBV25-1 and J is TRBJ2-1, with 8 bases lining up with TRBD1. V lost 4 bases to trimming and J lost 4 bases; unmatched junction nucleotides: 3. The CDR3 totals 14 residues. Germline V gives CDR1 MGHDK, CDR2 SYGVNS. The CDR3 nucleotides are TGTGCCAGCAGTGCGGGACAGGCTTACAATGAGCAGTTCTTC. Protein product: CASSAGQAYNEQFF.

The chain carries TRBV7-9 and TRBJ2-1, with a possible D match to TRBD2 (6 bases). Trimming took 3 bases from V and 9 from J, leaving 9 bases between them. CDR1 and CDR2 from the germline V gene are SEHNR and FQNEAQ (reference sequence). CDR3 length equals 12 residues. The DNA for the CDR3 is TGTGCCAGCAGCTTTTTGGGGGGTGAGCAGTTCTTC. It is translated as CASSFLGGEQFF.

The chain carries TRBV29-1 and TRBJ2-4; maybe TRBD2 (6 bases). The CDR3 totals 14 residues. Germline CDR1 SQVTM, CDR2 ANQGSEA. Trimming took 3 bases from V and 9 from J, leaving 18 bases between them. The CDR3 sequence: CSVEQGLSGGIQYF. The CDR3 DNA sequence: TGCAGCGTTGAGCAGGGACTCTCGGGCGGCATTCAGTACTTC.

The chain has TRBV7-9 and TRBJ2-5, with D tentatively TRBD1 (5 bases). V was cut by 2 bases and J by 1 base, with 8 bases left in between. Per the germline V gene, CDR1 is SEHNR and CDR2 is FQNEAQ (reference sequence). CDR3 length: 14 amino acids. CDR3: CASSLSQGQETQYF. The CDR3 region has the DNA TGTGCCAGCAGCTTATCGCAGGGCCAAGAGACCCAGTACTTC.

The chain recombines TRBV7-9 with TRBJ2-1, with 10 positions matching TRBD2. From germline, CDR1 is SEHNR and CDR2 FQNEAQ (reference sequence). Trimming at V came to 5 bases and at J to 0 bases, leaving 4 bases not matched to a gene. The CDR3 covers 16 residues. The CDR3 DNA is TGTGCCAGCAGCCGGACTAGCGGACACTCCTACAATGAGCAGTTCTTC. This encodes CASSRTSGHSYNEQFF.

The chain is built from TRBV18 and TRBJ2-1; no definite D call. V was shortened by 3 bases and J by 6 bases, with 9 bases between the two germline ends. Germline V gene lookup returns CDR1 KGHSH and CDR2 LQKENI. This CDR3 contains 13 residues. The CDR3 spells CASSPDSSNEQFF. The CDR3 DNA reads TGTGCCAGCTCACCGGATAGCAGCAATGAGCAGTTCTTC.

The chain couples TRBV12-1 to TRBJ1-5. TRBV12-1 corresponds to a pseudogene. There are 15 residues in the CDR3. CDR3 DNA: TGTGCCAGCAGTTCTAAGACCCCTAGTAATCAGCCCCAGCATTTT. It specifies CASSSKTPSNQPQHF.

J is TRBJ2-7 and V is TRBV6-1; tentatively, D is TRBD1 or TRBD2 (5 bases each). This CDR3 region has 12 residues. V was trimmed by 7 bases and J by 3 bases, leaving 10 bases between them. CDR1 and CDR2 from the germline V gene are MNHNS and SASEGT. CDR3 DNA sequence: TGTGCCAGCAAGGGACCGGGCTACGAGCAGTACTTC. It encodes CASKGPGYEQYF.

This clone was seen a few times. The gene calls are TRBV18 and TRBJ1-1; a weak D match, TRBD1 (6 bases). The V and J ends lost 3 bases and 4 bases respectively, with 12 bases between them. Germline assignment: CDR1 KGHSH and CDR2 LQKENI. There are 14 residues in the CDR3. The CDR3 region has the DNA TGTGCCAGCTCACCCCGACAGGCAGGCACTGAAGCTTTCTTT. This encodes CASSPRQAGTEAFF.